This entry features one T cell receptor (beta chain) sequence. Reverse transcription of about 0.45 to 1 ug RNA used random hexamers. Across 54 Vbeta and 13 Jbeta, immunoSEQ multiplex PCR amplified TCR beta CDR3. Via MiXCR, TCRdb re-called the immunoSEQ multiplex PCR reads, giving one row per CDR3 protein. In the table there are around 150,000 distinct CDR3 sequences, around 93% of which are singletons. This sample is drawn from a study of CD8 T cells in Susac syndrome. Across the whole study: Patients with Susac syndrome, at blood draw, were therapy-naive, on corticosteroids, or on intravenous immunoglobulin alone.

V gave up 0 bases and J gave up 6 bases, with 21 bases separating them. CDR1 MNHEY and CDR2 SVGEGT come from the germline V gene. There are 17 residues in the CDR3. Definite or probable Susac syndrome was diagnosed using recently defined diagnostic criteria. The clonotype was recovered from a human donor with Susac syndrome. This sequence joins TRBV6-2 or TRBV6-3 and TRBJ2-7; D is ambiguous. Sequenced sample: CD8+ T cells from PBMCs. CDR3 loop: CASSYSSAAEMELEQYF. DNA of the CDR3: TGTGCCAGCAGTTACTCGAGCGCCGCGGAGATGGAACTCGAGCAGTACTTC.